What follows are 6 T cell receptor beta chains derived from one specimen sequenced in a study of blood T cell repertoires in COVID-19. TCRdb keeps only in-frame clones here, not all; method: immunoSEQ multiplex PCR. The table shows 150,000 to 200,000 clones, with around four fifths occurring only once. The source material was peripheral blood. These TCRs come from a woman in her seventies with COVID-19, enrolled during active disease.

The V call is TRBV6-5, the J call TRBJ1-2; D unresolved. Trimming removed 4 bases from V and 0 bases from J, with 15 bases in between. Germline CDR1 reads MNHEY; CDR2 reads SVGAGI. The length of the CDR3 is 16 residues. The chain's CDR3 is CASSFSPGDPNYGYTF. For the CDR3, the DNA is TGTGCCAGCAGTTTCTCCCCTGGAGATCCTAACTATGGCTACACCTTC.

On this clone itself: One end of the junction is discordant with germline, which a read error may explain. The chain joins TRBV5-4 to TRBJ1-1; possibly TRBD1 for D (6 bases). This CDR3 comprises 15 residues. Germline V gives CDR1 SGHNT, CDR2 YYREEE (reference sequence). The CDR3 sequence: CASNLGGGLNFEAFF. The CDR3 DNA is TGTGCCAGCAACTTGGGGGGGGGCCTAAATTTTGAAGCTTTCTTT.

This chain links TRBV12-3 or TRBV12-4 with TRBJ1-1; weak D call: TRBD1 (5 bases). The CDR3 runs to 12 residues. Trimming took off 7 bases at V and 5 bases at J, with 11 bases between the two ends. The CDR3 spells CASIRRGTEAFF. DNA of the CDR3: TGTGCCAGCATTCGACGGGGGACTGAAGCTTTCTTT.

The gene calls are TRBV6-2 or TRBV6-3 and TRBJ1-5; D uncertain. CDR1 is MNHEY, CDR2 SVGEGT, per germline. The V end was cut by 0 bases, the J end by 4 bases, with 10 bases between. CDR3 length: 15 amino acids. This CDR3 reads CASSYSSGINQPQHF. The CDR3 coding sequence is TGTGCCAGCAGTTACTCGAGCGGGATTAATCAGCCCCAGCATTTT.

The chain has TRBV4-1 and TRBJ1-2; D unresolved. Between the trimmed V and J ends, which lost 2 bases and 7 bases, there was a span of 14 bases. Germline loops: CDR1 MGHRA, CDR2 YSYEKL. The CDR3 covers 14 residues. CDR3 bases: TGCGCCAGCAGCCAATCGCAGGCCGCCGGTGGCTACACCTTC. This translates into CASSQSQAAGGYTF.

The rearrangement uses TRBV25-1 and TRBJ2-1; D is possibly TRBD1 (6 bases). The V and J ends lost 4 bases and 5 bases respectively, with 12 bases between them. The germline gives CDR1 MGHDK, CDR2 SYGVNS. The CDR3 consists of 14 residues. CDR3 bases: TGTGCCAGCAGTGTCCACCGACAGGACAATGAGCAGTTCTTC. It is translated as CASSVHRQDNEQFF. The full variable domain, its missing parts supplied by reference TRBV25-1 and TRBJ2-1, is EADIYQTPRYLVIGTGKKITLECSQTMGHDKMYWYQQDPGMELHLIHYSYGVNSTEKGDLSSESTVSRIRTEHFPLTLESARPSHTSQYLCASSVHRQDNEQFFGPGTRLTVL.